This T cell receptor (beta chain) derives from a study of T cell repertoires in cytomegalovirus infection. Turning to the study itself: Public TCR beta signatures provided an indication of both CMV infection and a matching HLA type.

TCRdb used MiXCR to reprocess the reads, holding one entry per CDR3 protein. The data contain about 490,000 distinct CDR3 sequences, about 25% of them seen just once; the ten biggest clones take up approximately 13%. About this clonotype: Its target is unknown.

Germline CDR1 and CDR2: SQVTM and ANQGSEA. CDR3 length: 14 residues. The trim removed 7 bases at V and 2 bases at J, leaving 4 bases unmatched. Findings of the study overall: The ex vivo response showed dominance by HLA-C-restricted CMV-specific TCR beta clonotypes. Carriers of CMV and the relevant HLA type were discriminated by public TCR beta frequency.

This sequence originates from a human donor in good health (CMV status not recorded). Some clones in this sample may be carry-over from other donors' samples. The chain is built from TRBV29-1 and TRBJ2-6; 8 positions match TRBD2. Source material: PBMCs. The CDR3 nucleotides are TGCAGCGCCTCGGGGGGGCCTGGGGCCAACGTCCTGACTTTC. This gives the protein CSASGGPGANVLTF. The entire variable domain, with the rest obtained from reference TRBV29-1 and TRBJ2-6, is as follows: SAVISQKPSRDICQRGTSLTIQCQVDSQVTMMFWYRQQPGQSLTLIATANQGSEATYESGFVIDKFPISRPNLTFSTLTVSNMSPEDSSIYLCSASGGPGANVLTFGAGSRLTVL.